The 14 T cell receptor beta chains listed next were all sequenced from one sample in a study of blood T cell repertoires in COVID-19. The data were produced by immunoSEQ multiplex PCR, yet TCRdb's version contains in-frame clones alone and is incomplete. The sample carries about 120,000 clones, roughly 80% recorded once. Material for sequencing was peripheral blood. These receptors were obtained from a man aged 50-60 years with acute or convalescent COVID-19.

The chain combines TRBV2 with TRBJ2-1; D is perhaps TRBD2 (5 bases). The germline V and J ends were trimmed by 3 bases and 14 bases, with 20 bases remaining between them. The length of the CDR3 is 14 residues. The germline gives CDR1 SNHLY, CDR2 FYNNEI. The CDR3 region has the DNA TGTGCCAGCAGTGAGGTTTTAAGAGACTATGACAAGTTCTTC. Translated, it gives CASSEVLRDYDKFF.

The rearrangement links TRBV6-5 to TRBJ1-4, with TRBD1 as a possible D gene (6 bases). The germline V and J ends were trimmed by 5 bases and 0 bases, with 7 bases remaining between them. The CDR3 spans 14 residues. The germline V gene has CDR1 MNHEY and CDR2 SVGAGI. The CDR3 DNA reads as TGTGCCAGCAGTCGACAGGCAACTAATGAAAAACTGTTTTTT. Amino acid sequence: CASSRQATNEKLFF.

In its sample, this clone was seen a few times. The V gene is TRBV7-6, the J gene TRBJ2-1, with 14 bases fitting TRBD2. V lost 7 bases and J lost 7; bases outside the gene matches: 12. This CDR3 has 17 residues. Per the germline V gene, CDR1 is SGHVS and CDR2 is FNYEAQ. CDR3 region: CASTKGLAGVGGNEQFF. The CDR3 DNA is TGTGCCAGCACCAAGGGACTAGCGGGGGTGGGAGGGAATGAGCAGTTCTTC. The variable domain in full, with the rest retrieved from reference TRBV7-6 and TRBJ2-1, is GAGVSQSPRYKVTKRGQDVALRCDPISGHVSLYWYRQALGQGPEFLTYFNYEAQQDKSGLPNDRFSAERPEGSISTLTIQRTEQRDSAMYRCASTKGLAGVGGNEQFFGPGTRLTVL.

CDR3 in DNA: TGCGCCAGCAGCCCCCATAGCAATCAGCCCCAGCATTTT. Translation gives CASSPHSNQPQHF. The chain carries TRBV5-1 and TRBJ1-5, with D unresolved. Germline V gene sequence: CDR1 SGHRS, CDR2 YFSETQ. With 4 bases removed from V and 0 bases from J, the gap between germline ends came to 5 bases. CDR3 size: 13 residues.

This chain links TRBV27 with TRBJ1-1; D may be TRBD1 (5 bases). Germline lookup yields CDR1 MNHEY and CDR2 SMNVEV (reference sequence). There are 13 residues in the CDR3. With 7 bases removed from V and 0 bases from J, the gap between germline ends came to 9 bases. In DNA form, the CDR3 reads TGTGCCAGCACCCGGGGGGTGAACACTGAAGCTTTCTTT. This sequence encodes CASTRGVNTEAFF.

The rearrangement uses TRBV18 and TRBJ2-2, with D possibly being TRBD1 (6 bases). The V gene lost 3 bases and the J gene lost 6 bases, with 11 bases spanning the gap. Germline CDR1 KGHSH, CDR2 LQKENI. CDR3 size: 14 residues. The CDR3 nucleotides read TGTGCCAGCTCACCCCTTCAGGGGTCCGGGGAGCTGTTTTTT. This translates into CASSPLQGSGELFF.

The gene calls are TRBV18 and TRBJ1-5; D is undetermined. Trimming stripped 3 bases from V and 3 bases from J, with 9 bases between. CDR1 and CDR2 from the germline V gene are KGHSH and LQKENI. This CDR3 has 14 residues. This CDR3 is CASSPGPTNQPQHF. The CDR3 DNA is TGTGCCAGCTCACCCGGTCCTACCAATCAGCCCCAGCATTTT.

The chain recombines TRBV19 with TRBJ2-1; no definite D call. The germline CDR1 and CDR2 sequences are LNHDA and SQIVND (reference sequence). V was shortened by 5 bases and J by 6 bases, with 11 bases between the two germline ends. CDR3 length equals 13 residues. The chain's CDR3 is CASSSTEINEQFF. In DNA form, the CDR3 reads TGTGCCAGTAGTTCCACAGAAATCAATGAGCAGTTCTTC.

The rearrangement links TRBV3-1 (or the pseudogene TRBV3-2) to TRBJ1-6; D possibly corresponds to TRBD1 (6 bases). There are 15 residues in the CDR3. Trimming cost V 4 bases and J 6 bases, with 13 bases left between them. CDR1 is LGHDT, CDR2 YNNKEL, per germline (reference sequence). The CDR3 spells CASSPRTVSNSPLHF. The DNA for the CDR3 is TGTGCCAGCAGCCCTCGGACAGTCTCTAATTCACCCCTCCACTTT.

This clone was counted a few times. This chain uses TRBV5-1 with TRBJ2-1; 10 nucleotides line up with TRBD1. V lost 5 bases and J lost 5; bases outside the gene matches: 7. From germline, CDR1 is SGHRS and CDR2 YFSETQ. The CDR3 length is 15 residues. The CDR3 bases are TGCGCCAGCAGGGAATACGGACAGGGGGACAATGAGCAGTTCTTC. Encoded protein: CASREYGQGDNEQFF.

The V gene is TRBV3-1 (or the pseudogene TRBV3-2), the J gene TRBJ1-3; weak D call: TRBD1 (6 bases). Germline V gives CDR1 LGHDT, CDR2 YNNKEL (reference sequence). This CDR3 is 15 amino acids long. Trimming removed 3 bases from V and 4 bases from J, with 13 bases in between. The CDR3 here is CASSQSRDTGNTIYF. CDR3 DNA sequence: TGTGCCAGCAGCCAGAGCCGGGACACCGGAAACACCATATATTTT.

The chain has TRBV7-6 and TRBJ2-4, with 7 bases lining up with TRBD1. Germline lookup yields CDR1 SGHVS and CDR2 FNYEAQ. The CDR3 sequence is 16 residues long. After removal of 5 bases from V and 0 bases from J, the junction contained 7 bases not matched to a gene. The CDR3 DNA reads TGTGCCAGCAGCCTCGGGACAGATCAAGCCAAAAACATTCAGTACTTC. Translation gives CASSLGTDQAKNIQYF.

V gene TRBV27 combines with J gene TRBJ2-7; a possible D gene is TRBD1 (5 bases). The J call could be wrong; TRBJ2-1 is a better fit for the DNA end. The CDR3 covers 16 residues. The germline CDR1 and CDR2 sequences are MNHEY and SMNVEV (reference sequence). The CDR3 loop reads CASSLVFPQGGYEQFF. The CDR3 DNA follows: TGTGCCAGCAGTTTAGTGTTCCCGCAGGGCGGCTACGAGCAGTTCTTC.

The sample holds many counts of this clone. The chain is built from TRBV23-1 and TRBJ2-7; TRBD1 is a possible D gene (5 bases). TRBV23-1 is labeled an ORF, and its function is uncertain. This CDR3 contains 13 residues. V lost 7 bases and J lost 1, with 11 bases in between. The DNA of the CDR3 is TGCGCCAGCATACGGACAAGTTCCTACGAGCAGTACTTC. This gives the protein CASIRTSSYEQYF.